Listed below are T cell receptor beta chains from one sample, sequenced in a study of Ad26.COV2.S vaccination and SARS-CoV-2 variants. Data came from immunoSEQ multiplex PCR; TCRdb stores just in-frame clones and leaves some out. Of some 350,000 clones in the sample, roughly 90% were seen once. This sample comprised peripheral blood, obtained in a trial of Ad26.COV2.S vaccine versus placebo. The receptor set was obtained from a person aged 18-65 years who received the Ad26.COV2.S COVID-19 vaccine or a placebo. Both conserved end residues are part of each CDR3. The order of the fields is V gene, J gene, D gene, clone size, CDR3 protein, CDR3 DNA. D genes are given only for firm matches. Size values are once, few and many counts, or a class for expanded clones, and some rows have none.

>TRBV19|TRBJ2-6|-|-
CASSMARQANSGANVLTF
TGTGCCAGTAGTATGGCGAGGCAGGCGAACTCTGGGGCCAACGTCCTGACTTTC
>TRBV11-3|TRBJ2-3|TRBD1|-
CASSPRGQYTDTQYF
TGTGCCAGCAGCCCCCGGGGACAGTACACAGATACGCAGTATTTT
>TRBV13|TRBJ2-2|-|-
CASSLDRAEGGELFF
TGTGCCAGCAGCTTAGACAGAGCAGAAGGCGGGGAGCTGTTTTTT
>TRBV7-9|TRBJ1-5|-|-
CASSLVGQPQHF
TGTGCCAGCAGCTTAGTCGGTCAGCCCCAGCATTTT
>TRBV5-6|TRBJ2-1|TRBD2|once
CASSPTGTSGYNEQFF
TGTGCCAGCAGCCCTACCGGGACTAGCGGATACAATGAGCAGTTCTTC
>TRBV6-5|TRBJ1-1|TRBD1|-
CASNTNRQGGTEAFF
TGTGCCAGCAACACGAACCGACAGGGTGGCACTGAAGCTTTCTTT
>TRBV7-3|TRBJ2-6|-|-
CASSSPSGESGANVLTF
TGTGCCAGCAGCTCGCCGTCAGGGGAATCCGGGGCCAACGTCCTGACTTTC
>TRBV7-6|TRBJ1-4|TRBD1|-
CASSPGQGPGKLFF
TGTGCCAGCAGCCCGGGACAGGGGCCAGGGAAACTGTTTTTT
>TRBV9|TRBJ2-5|-|-
CASTNSDPGTQYF
TGTGCCAGCACCAATTCGGACCCTGGGACCCAGTACTTC
>TRBV11-2|TRBJ1-2|-|-
CASSLDAYGYTF
TGTGCCAGCAGCTTAGACGCCTATGGCTACACCTTC
>TRBV7-2|TRBJ2-3|-|-
CASSFNKRARGADTQYF
TGTGCCAGCAGCTTTAATAAGCGGGCAAGGGGGGCAGATACGCAGTATTTT
>TRBV5-1|TRBJ1-2|TRBD1|-
CASSPGDSNPYGYTF
TGCGCCAGCAGCCCTGGGGACAGCAACCCCTATGGCTACACCTTC
>TRBV19|TRBJ1-2|TRBD1|-
CASSLRQGNNYGYTF
TGTGCCAGTAGTTTAAGACAGGGAAATAACTATGGCTACACCTTC
>TRBV4-2|TRBJ2-4|-|-
CASSQVGLAGGVAKNIQYF
TGTGCCAGCAGCCAAGTAGGGTTGGCAGGGGGGGTTGCCAAAAACATTCAGTACTTC
>TRBV6-5|TRBJ1-5|-|-
CASSPEGREDQPQHF
TGTGCCAGCAGTCCCGAGGGCAGGGAGGATCAGCCCCAGCATTTT
>TRBV6-5|TRBJ1-6|-|-
CASRGPNLNSPLHF
TGTGCCAGCAGGGGCCCTAATCTTAATTCACCCCTCCACTTT
>TRBV30|TRBJ1-4|-|-
CAFEHGPNEKLFF
TGTGCCTTCGAACATGGACCGAATGAAAAACTGTTTTTT
>TRBV7-3|TRBJ2-2|-|-
CASSLHGTGELFF
TGTGCCAGCAGCTTACACGGGACCGGGGAGCTGTTTTTT
>TRBV4-3|TRBJ1-2|-|-
CASSQVQISSGYTF
TGCGCCAGCAGCCAAGTCCAGATTTCAAGTGGCTACACCTTC
>TRBV16|TRBJ2-3|-|-
CASSRQGGTDTQYF
TGTGCCAGCAGCCGGCAGGGCGGCACAGATACGCAGTATTTT
>TRBV5-6|TRBJ1-1|-|-
CASSLTMGTEAFF
TGTGCCAGCAGCTTAACCATGGGGACTGAAGCTTTCTTT
>TRBV2|TRBJ2-7|-|-
CASSYREVYEQYF
TGTGCCAGCAGTTACAGGGAAGTCTACGAGCAGTACTTC
>TRBV6-5|TRBJ2-7|TRBD1|once
CASSRLTGFDEQYF
TGTGCCAGCAGTCGTTTGACAGGGTTCGACGAGCAGTACTTC
>TRBV5-6|TRBJ2-7|TRBD1|-
CASSHRQGKEQYF
TGTGCCAGCAGTCACCGACAGGGGAAAGAGCAGTACTTC
>TRBV19|TRBJ2-7|-|once
CASSIDPDGPYEQYF
TGTGCCAGTAGTATAGATCCCGACGGCCCCTACGAGCAGTACTTC
>TRBV3-1/TRBV3-2|TRBJ1-1|-|-
CASSPLGGGGNTEAFF
TGTGCCAGCAGCCCGTTGGGGGGCGGAGGAAACACTGAAGCTTTCTTT
>TRBV18|TRBJ2-3|-|-
CASSPLASDTQYF
TGTGCCAGCTCACCACTGGCTTCAGATACGCAGTATTTT
>TRBV9|TRBJ2-2|-|once
CASSVDPTTTGELFF
TGTGCCAGCAGCGTAGACCCCACCACGACCGGGGAGCTGTTTTTT